A selection of T cell receptor beta chains follows, all from one sample in a study of multiple sclerosis patients with progressive multifocal leukoencephalopathy. Repertoires were generated with immunoSEQ multiplex PCR, while TCRdb's copy carries only in-frame clones and drops some. The table records about 30,000 clones, roughly nine tenths of them present only once. Sequencing used PBMCs, obtained from a patient treated with natalizumab. The receptors originated from a human donor with multiple sclerosis. CDR3s include the opening cysteine and the closing phenylalanine or tryptophan. D genes are given only for firm matches. Expanded clones are given a class, and other clones once, few, many or no size at all.

V	size	J	D	DNA	CDR3
TRBV2	-	TRBJ1-2	-	TGTGCCAGCCCAAAAGTGGCTGACTCCTTCTATGGCTACACCTTC	CASPKVADSFYGYTF
TRBV7-9	-	TRBJ1-2	-	TGTGCCAGCGGGCAGGGTGCGAAATCTGGCTACACCTTC	CASGQGAKSGYTF
TRBV19	-	TRBJ2-1	-	TGTGCCAGTAGTATATCAAACTCCTACAATGAGCAGTTCTTC	CASSISNSYNEQFF
TRBV19	-	TRBJ2-7	-	TGTGCCAGTAGTACCTCCCGGTGGAGGGCCCACGAGCAGTACTTC	CASSTSRWRAHEQYF
TRBV5-6	-	TRBJ2-7	-	TGTGCCAGCAGCTTCAAGTCAAGGCCCGACTACGAGCAGTACTTC	CASSFKSRPDYEQYF
TRBV18	-	TRBJ2-7	TRBD2	TGTGCCAGCTCACCACCGTGGGGAGGGCAAAGAGGCGAGCAGTACTTC	CASSPPWGGQRGEQYF
TRBV19	-	TRBJ2-7	-	TGTGCCAGTAGTACGACAGGGAGGAACGAGCAGTACTTC	CASSTTGRNEQYF
TRBV6-6	-	TRBJ1-5	TRBD1	TGTGCCAGCAGTCAAGACAGGGATTATCAGCCCCAGCATTTT	CASSQDRDYQPQHF
TRBV28	-	TRBJ2-3	-	TGTGCCAGCAATGCCTACCGCACAGATACGCAGTATTTT	CASNAYRTDTQYF
TRBV30	-	TRBJ2-7	-	TGTGCCTGGAGAAGTAGTGCCTACGAGCAGTACTTC	CAWRSSAYEQYF
TRBV6-1	-	TRBJ2-1	-	TGTGCCAGCAGTGAAAGGGAGGGGGGGGAGCAGTTCTTC	CASSEREGGEQFF
TRBV30	once	TRBJ1-2	-	TGTGCCTGGAATCCGGGGGGCGGCTATGGCTACACCTTC	CAWNPGGGYGYTF
TRBV25-1	-	TRBJ2-1	TRBD2	TGTGCCAGCAGTGAATCTAGCGGGCGTCCCTACAATGAGCAGTTCTTC	CASSESSGRPYNEQFF
TRBV5-4	-	TRBJ2-5	TRBD2	TGTGCCAGCAGCTCCCGACTGGGGGGGGTCCAAGAGACCCAGTACTTC	CASSSRLGGVQETQYF
TRBV6-5	-	TRBJ1-1	-	TGTGCCAGCAGTTACGGGGCGCGGAGCACTGAAGCTTTCTTT	CASSYGARSTEAFF
TRBV30	-	TRBJ1-4	-	TGTGCCTGGAGAAGATATCCAGGGATCGAAAAACTGTTTTTT	CAWRRYPGIEKLFF